What follows are 11 T cell receptor beta chains derived from one specimen sequenced in a study of PD-1 blockade in mismatch repair-deficient tumors. The protocol was immunoSEQ multiplex PCR, while the TCRdb copy is restricted to in-frame clones and leaves out a portion. The data hold more than 85,000 clones, with 70% to 85% observed a single time. The sample here was peripheral blood, taken approximately 36 weeks after starting pembrolizumab. These receptors were taken from an adult with mismatch repair-deficient cancer.

V and J are TRBV19 and TRBJ2-2, with a weak D call TRBD1 (5 bases). Germline lookup yields CDR1 LNHDA and CDR2 SQIVND (reference sequence). This CDR3 contains 16 residues. V was shortened by 3 bases and J by 1 base, with 12 bases between the two germline ends. This CDR3 is CASSIKAGMNTGELFF. The CDR3 nucleotides are TGTGCCAGTAGTATTAAGGCAGGGATGAACACCGGGGAGCTGTTTTTT.

The chain employs TRBV7-2 and TRBJ2-2; D not certain. Trimming took off 6 bases at V and 9 bases at J, with 8 bases between the two ends. The CDR3 contains 11 residues. The V gene's germline CDR1 is SGHTA and CDR2 FQGNSA. The CDR3: CASSPLRELFF. The CDR3 DNA reads as TGTGCCAGCAGTCCCCTCCGGGAGCTGTTTTTT.

The chain carries TRBV27 and TRBJ2-7; possibly TRBD2 for D (6 bases). The CDR3 contains 15 residues. V lost 8 bases to trimming and J lost 0 bases, with 17 bases between them. The germline V gene has CDR1 MNHEY and CDR2 SMNVEV (reference sequence). The CDR3 loop is CASSVAGTSSYEQYF. For the CDR3, the DNA is TGTGCCAGCTCCGTCGCGGGGACGAGCTCCTACGAGCAGTACTTC.

This clone was counted a single time. This chain connects TRBV5-1 to TRBJ1-1; 10 nucleotides agree with TRBD1. The V and J ends lost 4 bases and 3 bases, in that order; junction bases with no gene match: 6. This CDR3 comprises 15 residues. Germline assignment: CDR1 SGHRS and CDR2 YFSETQ. The CDR3 sequence is CASSPDGTGDTEAFF. In DNA form, the CDR3 reads TGCGCCAGCAGCCCAGACGGGACAGGGGACACTGAAGCTTTCTTT.

This clone came up many times. This chain joins TRBV2 and TRBJ1-2, with no clear D. V lost 7 bases, J lost 7 bases, and 19 bases lay in between. The CDR3 spans 14 residues. Germline lookup yields CDR1 SNHLY and CDR2 FYNNEI. The chain's CDR3 is CASNLDLGSPGYTF. The CDR3 region has the DNA TGTGCCAGCAACTTGGACCTAGGGTCTCCTGGCTACACCTTC.

This clone showed up just once. The chain has TRBV7-6 and TRBJ1-1, with 8 nucleotides matching TRBD1. Unmatched junction bases numbered 9, after V lost 5 bases and J lost 4 bases. The CDR3 contains 15 residues. CDR1 and CDR2 (germline): SGHVS, FNYEAQ. CDR3 sequence reads: CASSHGQGPATEAFF. Here the CDR3 DNA reads TGTGCCAGCAGCCACGGACAGGGTCCGGCCACTGAAGCTTTCTTT.

The table lists this clone with a count of one. The chain is built from TRBV7-9 and TRBJ2-1, with 9 bases identical to TRBD1. V shed 4 bases, J shed 8 bases, and the junction held 3 bases outside the gene matches. The CDR3 has 13 residues. Looked up from germline, CDR1 is SEHNR and CDR2 is FQNEAQ (reference sequence). CDR3 sequence reads: CASSSGQGDEQFF. Written as DNA, the CDR3 is TGTGCCAGCAGCTCGGGACAGGGCGATGAGCAGTTCTTC.

This rearrangement joins TRBV30 to TRBJ1-1; the match to TRBD1 covers 7 bases. This CDR3 is 13 amino acids long. V was pared by 4 bases and J by 0 bases, with 2 bases of the junction left unmatched. The V gene's germline CDR1 is GTSNPN and CDR2 SVGIG (reference sequence). CDR3 in DNA: TGTGCCTGGACAGGGGGTTTGAACACTGAAGCTTTCTTT. Translation: CAWTGGLNTEAFF.

The J gene is TRBJ2-7, the V gene TRBV19; possible D gene TRBD2, 5 bases. This CDR3 has 15 residues. V was clipped by 7 bases and J by 1 base, with 17 bases between them. From germline, CDR1 is LNHDA and CDR2 SQIVND (reference sequence). In nucleotides, the CDR3 is TGTGCCAGTACCGCGACGGAGGATATTTCCTACGAGCAGTACTTC. Its translation: CASTATEDISYEQYF.

This chain joins TRBV2 and TRBJ1-1; D possibly corresponds to TRBD1 (5 bases). V was pared by 6 bases and J by 8 bases, with 13 bases between. The CDR3 has 12 residues. Per the germline V gene, CDR1 is SNHLY and CDR2 is FYNNEI. CDR3 coding DNA: TGTGCCAGCAGACGAGGGTCAGGGGAAGCTTTCTTT. Its translation: CASRRGSGEAFF.

The J gene is TRBJ1-1, the V gene TRBV6-6; tentatively, D is TRBD1 (6 bases). V was trimmed by 9 bases and J by 0 bases, leaving 8 bases between them. The CDR3 has 12 amino acids. Germline-derived CDR1 and CDR2 are MNHNY and SVGAGI (reference sequence). The CDR3 nucleotides are TGTGCCAGTCGACAGGTGAACACTGAAGCTTTCTTT. Residues: CASRQVNTEAFF.